This is a list of T cell receptor beta chains from one sample in a study of T cell responses to AZD1222 COVID-19 vaccine. Method: immunoSEQ multiplex PCR; TCRdb's copy keeps in-frame clones and lacks some. The sample has some 120,000 clones; approximately 84% are singletons. The sample was peripheral blood, taken on day 0 of AZD1222 vaccination. These receptors came from an adult in good health. Each CDR3 is given with its conserved first and last residue. The D gene is left open where the match is weak. Some rows have no size entry. The others give once, few or many, or a class for an expanded clone.

cdr3_aa cdr3_nt d_call clone_size j_call v_call
CASRQEGWSTDTQYF TGTGCCAGCAGACAAGAGGGGTGGAGCACAGATACGCAGTATTTT NA NA TRBJ2-3 TRBV5-6
CASSLFGQGENTIYF TGCGCCAGCAGCTTGTTTGGACAGGGAGAAAACACCATATATTTT TRBD1 once TRBJ1-3 TRBV5-1
CASSVEGSGNAGELFF TGTGCCAGCAGCGTAGAGGGTAGCGGGAACGCCGGGGAGCTGTTTTTT TRBD2 NA TRBJ2-2 TRBV9
CATSDTGEVQPQHF TGTGCCACCAGTGATACAGGGGAGGTTCAGCCCCAGCATTTT TRBD1 many TRBJ1-5 TRBV24-1
CASSSAESSPLHF TGTGCCAGCAGTTCGGCAGAATCCTCACCCCTCCACTTT NA NA TRBJ1-6 TRBV6-5
CASSPYGKGYEQYF TGTGCCAGCAGTCCCTATGGGAAGGGTTACGAGCAGTACTTC NA NA TRBJ2-7 TRBV27
CASVRDRGVGELFF TGTGCCAGTGTCCGGGACAGGGGCGTTGGGGAGCTGTTTTTT TRBD1 NA TRBJ2-2 TRBV19
CASSLRQGATGELFF TGTGCCAGCAGCCTCAGGCAGGGGGCCACCGGGGAGCTGTTTTTT TRBD1 NA TRBJ2-2 TRBV7-2
CASSATLRQGEDWDEKLFF TGTGCCAGCTCAGCCACCCTCCGGCAGGGTGAGGACTGGGATGAAAAACTGTTTTTT NA NA TRBJ1-4 TRBV18
CASSASTGTRSEQFF TGTGCCAGCAGCGCCTCAACCGGGACTAGATCAGAGCAGTTCTTC TRBD2 NA TRBJ2-1 TRBV9
CASRAQGLYEQYF TGTGCCAGCAGGGCACAGGGATTGTACGAGCAGTACTTC NA once TRBJ2-7 TRBV28
CASSWQSPLHF TGTGCCAGCAGTTGGCAGTCACCCCTCCACTTT NA NA TRBJ1-6 TRBV28
CSVHLKTLEAFF TGCAGCGTACACCTTAAAACTCTTGAAGCTTTCTTT NA once TRBJ1-1 TRBV29-1
CATSREGGGSYEQYF TGTGCCACCAGCAGAGAAGGAGGGGGATCCTACGAGCAGTACTTC NA NA TRBJ2-7 TRBV15
CASSPQGLNQPQHF TGTGCCAGCAGTCCTCAGGGTCTTAATCAGCCCCAGCATTTT NA once TRBJ1-5 TRBV5-6
CASSRGRESSYNSPLHF TGTGCCAGCAGTCGGGGACGGGAAAGCTCCTATAATTCACCCCTCCACTTT NA NA TRBJ1-6 TRBV6-6
CASSHSASGRETQYF TGTGCCAGCAGCCATTCCGCTAGCGGGCGGGAGACCCAGTACTTC TRBD2 NA TRBJ2-5 TRBV3-1/TRBV3-2
CASSLTPIEQYF TGTGCCAGCAGTTTAACCCCTATCGAGCAGTACTTC NA once TRBJ2-7 TRBV28
CASSQEVGLRYTF TGTGCCAGCAGCCAAGAGGTGGGTTTACGCTACACCTTC NA NA TRBJ1-2 TRBV3-1/TRBV3-2
CASSRDRLYEQYF TGTGCCAGCAGCCGGGACAGACTCTACGAGCAGTACTTC TRBD1 NA TRBJ2-7 TRBV6-5
CASSPGLVGNEQFF TGTGCCAGCAGCCCGGGACTAGTGGGTAATGAGCAGTTCTTC TRBD2 NA TRBJ2-1 TRBV7-3
CASFRENTEAFF TGTGCCAGCTTCAGGGAGAACACTGAAGCTTTCTTT NA NA TRBJ1-1 TRBV6-5
CASSITGTGNTEAFF TGTGCCAGCAGCATCACCGGGACAGGGAACACTGAAGCTTTCTTT TRBD1 NA TRBJ1-1 TRBV9
CASSQYTGREKNIQYF TGTGCCAGCAGCCAATACACAGGGCGTGAGAAAAACATTCAGTACTTC NA NA TRBJ2-4 TRBV3-1/TRBV3-2
CATLGYMNTEAFF TGTGCCACCCTTGGCTATATGAACACTGAAGCTTTCTTT NA few TRBJ1-1 TRBV28
CASSFPTSTGELFF TGTGCCAGCAGTTTTCCCACAAGCACCGGGGAGCTGTTTTTT NA NA TRBJ2-2 TRBV27
CASSLLSGSNQPQHF TGTGCCAGTAGTCTGCTGAGTGGTAGCAATCAGCCCCAGCATTTT NA NA TRBJ1-5 TRBV19
CASSRMGVEAFF TGTGCCAGCTCACGGATGGGAGTTGAAGCTTTCTTT NA NA TRBJ1-1 TRBV28
CASSMTGSSYEQYF TGTGCCAGTAGTATGACAGGGAGCTCCTACGAGCAGTACTTC TRBD1 NA TRBJ2-7 TRBV19
CASSLQDTGAFF TGTGCCAGCAGCCTACAGGACACCGGGGCTTTCTTT NA once TRBJ1-1 TRBV7-9
CASSTRTGATNQPQHF TGCGCCAGCAGCACCCGGACAGGGGCTACTAATCAGCCCCAGCATTTT TRBD1 NA TRBJ1-5 TRBV4-1
CASSGRAFSTDTQYF TGTGCCAGCAGTGGCCGGGCTTTCAGCACAGATACGCAGTATTTT NA NA TRBJ2-3 TRBV6-4
CASSLEGNTEAFF TGTGCCAGCAGCTTGGAGGGAAACACTGAAGCTTTCTTT NA NA TRBJ1-1 TRBV13
CASSYTTGADQPQHF TGTGCCAGCAGTTATACAACAGGCGCAGATCAGCCCCAGCATTTT NA NA TRBJ1-5 TRBV6-5
CASSALTSGGSYNEQFF TGTGCCAGCAGCGCGCTGACTAGCGGAGGCTCCTACAATGAGCAGTTCTTC TRBD2 NA TRBJ2-1 TRBV9
CASRLLGSSNQPQHF TGTGCCAGTAGATTGCTTGGATCGAGCAATCAGCCCCAGCATTTT NA NA TRBJ1-5 TRBV19
CASREDRGGGYTF TGTGCCAGCAGGGAGGACAGGGGGGGCGGCTACACCTTC TRBD1 NA TRBJ1-2 TRBV6-5
CASSLGSGRLSSYNEQFF TGTGCCAGCAGCTTAGGTTCGGGGCGGCTGAGCTCCTACAATGAGCAGTTCTTC NA NA TRBJ2-1 TRBV11-3
CSVMGQAKNIQYF TGCAGCGTGATGGGACAAGCCAAAAACATTCAGTACTTC NA NA TRBJ2-4 TRBV29-1
CASRSEWEKLFF TGTGCCAGCAGGTCAGAGTGGGAAAAACTGTTTTTT NA NA TRBJ1-4 TRBV2
CASSNYATNEKLFF TGTGCCAGCAGCAACTATGCAACTAATGAAAAACTGTTTTTT NA NA TRBJ1-4 TRBV5-6
CASKDRTYNSPLHF TGCGCCAGCAAGGACAGGACCTATAATTCACCCCTCCACTTT TRBD1 NA TRBJ1-6 TRBV5-1
CASSLGGDEKLFF TGTGCCAGCAGCTTAGGGGGCGATGAAAAACTGTTTTTT TRBD1 NA TRBJ1-4 TRBV5-4
CASSLSPGGLYGYTF TGTGCCAGCAGCTTATCCCCAGGGGGCCTCTATGGCTACACCTTC TRBD1 NA TRBJ1-2 TRBV7-2
CASSFSSPDGMNTEAFF TGTGCCAGCAGTTTTTCATCCCCGGACGGAATGAACACTGAAGCTTTCTTT NA NA TRBJ1-1 TRBV28
CASSQAQGFDTQYF TGTGCCAGCAGCCAAGCACAGGGGTTCGATACGCAGTATTTT TRBD1 NA TRBJ2-3 TRBV3-1/TRBV3-2
CASSYSVGRTSADYEQYF TGTGCCAGCAGTTACTCGGTCGGCCGGACTAGCGCTGACTACGAGCAGTACTTC TRBD2 NA TRBJ2-7 TRBV6-2/TRBV6-3
CASSPIQGWGTDTQYF TGTGCCAGCAGCCCGATACAGGGTTGGGGCACAGATACGCAGTATTTT NA NA TRBJ2-3 TRBV7-9
CASSEAYSAYNEQFF TGTGCCAGCAGTGAAGCGTATTCTGCCTACAATGAGCAGTTCTTC NA NA TRBJ2-1 TRBV6-1
CASIDPSGANVLTF TGTGCCAGTATCGACCCCTCTGGGGCCAACGTCCTGACTTTC NA NA TRBJ2-6 TRBV19